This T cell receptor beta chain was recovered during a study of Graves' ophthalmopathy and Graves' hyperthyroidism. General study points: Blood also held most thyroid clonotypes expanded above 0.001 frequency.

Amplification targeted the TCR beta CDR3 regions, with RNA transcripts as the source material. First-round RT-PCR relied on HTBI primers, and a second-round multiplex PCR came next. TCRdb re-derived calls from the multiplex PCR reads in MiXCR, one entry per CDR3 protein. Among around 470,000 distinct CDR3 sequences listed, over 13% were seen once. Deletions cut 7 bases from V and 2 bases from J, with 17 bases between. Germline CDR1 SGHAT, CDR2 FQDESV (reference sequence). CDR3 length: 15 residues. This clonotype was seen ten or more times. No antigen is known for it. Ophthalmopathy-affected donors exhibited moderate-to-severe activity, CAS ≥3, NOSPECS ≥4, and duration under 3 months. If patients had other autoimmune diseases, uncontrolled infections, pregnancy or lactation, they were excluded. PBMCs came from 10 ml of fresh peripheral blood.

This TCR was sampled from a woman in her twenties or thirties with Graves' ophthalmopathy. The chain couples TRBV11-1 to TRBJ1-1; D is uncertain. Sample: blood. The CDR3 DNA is TGTGCCAGCAACCTCGCAGTCGCGGGAAACACTGAAGCTTTCTTT. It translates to CASNLAVAGNTEAFF.